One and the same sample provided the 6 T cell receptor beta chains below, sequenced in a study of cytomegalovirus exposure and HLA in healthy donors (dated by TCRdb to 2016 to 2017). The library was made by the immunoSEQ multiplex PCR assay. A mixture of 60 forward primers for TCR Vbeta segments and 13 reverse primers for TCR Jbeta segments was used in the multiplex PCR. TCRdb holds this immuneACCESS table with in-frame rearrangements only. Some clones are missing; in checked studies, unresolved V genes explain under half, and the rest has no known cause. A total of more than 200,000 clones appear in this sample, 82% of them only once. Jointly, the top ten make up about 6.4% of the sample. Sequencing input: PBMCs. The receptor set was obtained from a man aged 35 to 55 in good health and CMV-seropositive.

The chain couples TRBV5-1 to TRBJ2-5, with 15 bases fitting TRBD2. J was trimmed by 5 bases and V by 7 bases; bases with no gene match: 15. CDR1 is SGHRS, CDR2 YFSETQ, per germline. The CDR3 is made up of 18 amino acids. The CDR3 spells CASDDSGLAGGKWETQYF. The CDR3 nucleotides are TGCGCCAGCGATGACTCCGGACTAGCGGGAGGGAAATGGGAGACCCAGTACTTC. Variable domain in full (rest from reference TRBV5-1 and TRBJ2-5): KAGVTQTPRYLIKTRGQQVTLSCSPISGHRSVSWYQQTPGQGLQFLFEYFSETQRNKGNFPGRFSGRQFSNSRSEMNVSTLELGDSALYLCASDDSGLAGGKWETQYFGPGTRLLVL.

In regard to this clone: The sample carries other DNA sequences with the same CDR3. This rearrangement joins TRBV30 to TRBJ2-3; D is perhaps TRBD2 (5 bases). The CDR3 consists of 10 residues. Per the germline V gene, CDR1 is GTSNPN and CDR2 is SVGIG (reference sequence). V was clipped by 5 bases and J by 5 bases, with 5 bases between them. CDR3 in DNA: TGTGCCTGGGGACTAGATACGCAGTATTTT. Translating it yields CAWGLDTQYF. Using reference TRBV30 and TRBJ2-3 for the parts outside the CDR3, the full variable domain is SQTIHQWPATLVQPVGSPLSLECTVEGTSNPNLYWYRQAAGRGLQLLFYSVGIGQISSEVPQNLSASRPQDRQFILSSKKLLLSDSGFYLCAWGLDTQYFGPGTRLTVL.

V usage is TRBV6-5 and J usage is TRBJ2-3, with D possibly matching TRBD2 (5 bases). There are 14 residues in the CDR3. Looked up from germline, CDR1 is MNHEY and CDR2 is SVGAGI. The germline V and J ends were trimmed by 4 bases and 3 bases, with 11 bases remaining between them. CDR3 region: CASSFRTDTDTQYF. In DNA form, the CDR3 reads TGTGCCAGCAGTTTTAGGACTGATACAGATACGCAGTATTTT.

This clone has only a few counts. The CDR3 bases are TGCAGCGTGGCCGGACAGGGGAGGGACACTGAAGCTTTCTTT. It yields the protein CSVAGQGRDTEAFF. V is TRBV29-1 and J is TRBJ1-1; 9 nucleotides align to TRBD1. The CDR3 covers 14 residues. Germline-derived CDR1 and CDR2 are SQVTM and ANQGSEA. J gave up 3 bases and V 6 bases, and 8 bases lay outside the gene matches.

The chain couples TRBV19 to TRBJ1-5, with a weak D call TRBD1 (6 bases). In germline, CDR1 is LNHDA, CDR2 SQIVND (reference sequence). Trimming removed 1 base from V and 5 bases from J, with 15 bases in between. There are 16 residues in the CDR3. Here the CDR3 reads CASSIGPGEEDQPQHF. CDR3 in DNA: TGTGCCAGTAGTATAGGGCCAGGGGAAGAGGATCAGCCCCAGCATTTT.

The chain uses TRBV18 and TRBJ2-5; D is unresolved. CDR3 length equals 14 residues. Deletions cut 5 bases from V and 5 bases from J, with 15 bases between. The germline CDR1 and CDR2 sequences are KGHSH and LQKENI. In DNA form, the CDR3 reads TGTGCCAGCTCAAAATCCGGGTCCGAGGAGACCCAGTACTTC. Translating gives CASSKSGSEETQYF. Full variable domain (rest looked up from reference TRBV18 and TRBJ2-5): NAGVMQNPRHLVRRRGQEARLRCSPMKGHSHVYWYRQLPEEGLKFMVYLQKENIIDESGMPKERFSAEFPKEGPSILRIQQVVRGDSAAYFCASSKSGSEETQYFGPGTRLLVL.